This T cell receptor (beta chain) was sequenced for a study of T cell clonotyping in hematopoietic cell transplantation. The sample holds a few counts of this clone. From germline, CDR1 is GTSNPN and CDR2 SVGIG (reference sequence). The CDR3 consists of 13 residues. V was trimmed by 4 bases and J by 2 bases, leaving 12 bases between them. Profiling relied on immunoSEQ multiplex PCR, and the TCRdb table lists in-frame clones only, not all of them. The sample holds roughly 6,100 clones, 32% seen once. The chain joins TRBV30 to TRBJ2-7; weak D call: TRBD1 (5 bases). The sequenced sample was peripheral blood mononuclear cells, obtained 30 days after allogeneic stem cell transplant. The TCR sequence derives from a female patient in her fifties or sixties who had an allogeneic stem cell transplant from an unrelated donor, so the T cells may come from the graft donor. Some clones in this sample may be carry-over from other donors' samples. The CDR3 here is CAWTPGHAYEQYF. CDR3 DNA sequence: TGTGCCTGGACCCCAGGACATGCCTACGAGCAGTACTTC. Drawing the rest from reference TRBV30 and TRBJ2-7, the complete variable domain is SQTIHQWPATLVQPVGSPLSLECTVEGTSNPNLYWYRQAAGRGLQLLFYSVGIGQISSEVPQNLSASRPQDRQFILSSKKLLLSDSGFYLCAWTPGHAYEQYFGPGTRLTVT.